This entry lists 22 T cell receptor beta chains sequenced from one sample in a study of shared clonotypes between healthy human individuals. Terminally differentiated effector memory CD45RA+ cells were excluded from the naive CD8 cells, which were CD45RO-negative and positively selected for CCR7. The assay was immunoSEQ multiplex PCR, and TCRdb's table has in-frame clones only and misses some. The table includes 630,000 or so clones, roughly 98% detected once. Sequencing was performed on naive CD8+ T cells sorted from blood. These receptor sequences come from a young man in good health.

The chain uses TRBV27 and TRBJ2-1; D may correspond to TRBD1 or TRBD2 (5 bases each). Germline assignment: CDR1 MNHEY and CDR2 SMNVEV (reference sequence). This CDR3 spans 16 amino acids. The V gene lost 4 bases and the J gene lost 0 bases, with 13 bases spanning the gap. The CDR3 spells CASSWDGTSSYNEQFF. As DNA, the CDR3 is TGTGCCAGCAGTTGGGACGGTACGAGCTCCTACAATGAGCAGTTCTTC.

V and J are TRBV7-9 and TRBJ2-1; 7 bases align to TRBD2. The CDR3 is 15 amino acids. The germline V gene has CDR1 SEHNR and CDR2 FQNEAQ (reference sequence). Trimming removed 4 bases from V and 7 bases from J; junction bases left unmatched: 10. The CDR3 spells CASSSTSAGENEQFF. CDR3 nucleotide sequence: TGTGCCAGCAGCTCTACTAGCGCCGGGGAGAATGAGCAGTTCTTC.

The chain uses TRBV27 and TRBJ2-7; D perhaps matches TRBD2 (6 bases). CDR3 length equals 17 residues. Germline-derived CDR1 and CDR2 are MNHEY and SMNVEV (reference sequence). Trimming removed 5 bases at V and 0 bases at J, with 20 bases between. This CDR3 is CASSPHPGRESSYEQYF. CDR3 DNA: TGTGCCAGCAGTCCACACCCCGGGCGGGAAAGCTCCTACGAGCAGTACTTC.

The chain combines TRBV2 with TRBJ2-7; weak D call: TRBD1 (5 bases). Trimming pared 6 bases from V and 0 bases from J, leaving 18 bases between. This CDR3 region has 16 residues. Germline lookup yields CDR1 SNHLY and CDR2 FYNNEI. In DNA form, the CDR3 reads TGTGCCAGCAGCCCGCCCCCTGACAGATTCTCCTACGAGCAGTACTTC. It encodes CASSPPPDRFSYEQYF.

The V and J genes are TRBV18 and TRBJ1-4; possibly TRBD1 for D (6 bases). The CDR3 consists of 17 residues. V was cut by 6 bases and J by 0 bases, with 17 bases left in between. Germline V gene sequence: CDR1 KGHSH, CDR2 LQKENI. CDR3 bases: TGTGCCAGCTCCCCGAGGGACATACTTGCAACTAATGAAAAACTGTTTTTT. Protein: CASSPRDILATNEKLFF.

The chain carries TRBV27 and TRBJ1-5; D uncertain. CDR3 length: 13 residues. The V gene's germline CDR1 is MNHEY and CDR2 SMNVEV (reference sequence). V was pared by 4 bases and J by 5 bases, with 9 bases between. CDR3 nucleotides: TGTGCCAGCAGTTGGGTCAGAGATCAGCCCCAGCATTTT. Protein sequence: CASSWVRDQPQHF.

The V gene is TRBV7-8, the J gene TRBJ2-7; no definite D call. Deletions cut 5 bases from V and 5 bases from J, with 10 bases between. Germline CDR1 reads SGHVS; CDR2 reads FQNEAQ. The CDR3 contains 12 residues. The CDR3 nucleotides read TGTGCCAGCAGCGACGGGCCGAACGAGCAGTACTTC. The encoded protein is CASSDGPNEQYF.

The genes are TRBV7-9 and TRBJ2-1, with 16 bases aligning to TRBD2. Germline V CDR1 and CDR2: SEHNR, FQNEAQ (reference sequence). After removal of 4 bases from V and 3 bases from J, the junction contained 9 bases not matched to a gene. The CDR3 covers 19 residues. This chain's CDR3 is CASSSAGTSGRVNYNEQFF. The CDR3 DNA sequence: TGTGCCAGCAGCTCAGCCGGGACTAGCGGGAGGGTTAACTACAATGAGCAGTTCTTC.

This rearrangement joins TRBV27 to TRBJ2-6; D may correspond to TRBD1 or TRBD2 (6 bases each). CDR3 length: 15 residues. V lost 10 bases and J 0 bases, leaving 13 bases between the germline ends. Germline CDR1 reads MNHEY; CDR2 reads SMNVEV (reference sequence). The CDR3 coding sequence is TGTGCCACTGGGGGGCTAGCCTCTGGGGCCAACGTCCTGACTTTC. It translates to CATGGLASGANVLTF.

V is TRBV19 and J is TRBJ2-7; either TRBD1 or TRBD2 may fit D (5 bases each). Trimming left V 8 bases short and J 2 bases short, with 10 bases between. This CDR3 is 12 amino acids long. Germline-derived CDR1 and CDR2 are LNHDA and SQIVND (reference sequence). CDR3 in amino acids: CASGWGTYEQYF. The CDR3 DNA follows: TGTGCCAGTGGTTGGGGGACCTACGAGCAGTACTTC. Full variable domain (outside the CDR3, taken from reference TRBV19 and TRBJ2-7): DGGITQSPKYLFRKEGQNVTLSCEQNLNHDAMYWYRQDPGQGLRLIYYSQIVNDFQKGDIAEGYSVSREKKESFPLTVTSAQKNPTAFYLCASGWGTYEQYFGPGTRLTVT.

The chain links TRBV4-2 to TRBJ2-7; 8 bases align to TRBD1. This CDR3 has 14 amino acids. The ends lost 4 bases at V and 6 bases at J; junction bases unmatched: 8. Germline CDR1 reads LGHNA; CDR2 reads YNFKEQ. CDR3 residues: CASSPPGQGIEQYF. In DNA, the CDR3 is TGTGCCAGCAGCCCCCCCGGACAGGGTATCGAGCAGTACTTC.

This sequence joins TRBV7-2 and TRBJ1-4; D possibly corresponds to TRBD1 (5 bases). Germline V gene lookup returns CDR1 SGHTA and CDR2 FQGNSA. The length of the CDR3 is 16 residues. The V and J ends lost 4 bases and 2 bases respectively, with 14 bases between them. CDR3 in DNA: TGTGCCAGCAGCTCATCCCCAGGGTCCACTAATGAAAAACTGTTTTTT. Translating gives CASSSSPGSTNEKLFF.

The chain couples TRBV7-9 to TRBJ2-1; D possibly corresponds to TRBD2 (5 bases). Trimming removed 0 bases at V and 5 bases at J, with 14 bases between. In germline, CDR1 is SEHNR, CDR2 FQNEAQ (reference sequence). The CDR3 extends over 16 amino acids. The CDR3 loop reads CASSLASSGRHNEQFF. The CDR3, as DNA: TGTGCCAGCAGCTTAGCGAGCAGCGGCCGCCACAATGAGCAGTTCTTC.

The chain uses TRBV7-9 and TRBJ1-5, with a possible D match to TRBD1 (5 bases). The germline gives CDR1 SEHNR, CDR2 FQNEAQ (reference sequence). CDR3 length: 15 amino acids. Between the trimmed V and J ends, which lost 5 bases and 2 bases, there was a span of 13 bases. The CDR3 region is CASSPAGAGNQPQHF. The CDR3 coding sequence is TGTGCCAGCAGCCCAGCCGGGGCCGGCAATCAGCCCCAGCATTTT.

The CDR3 spells CASSDRDETYEQYF. CDR3 DNA: TGTGCCAGCAGTGATCGGGACGAAACCTACGAGCAGTACTTC. This sequence joins TRBV25-1 and TRBJ2-7; D could derive from TRBD1 or TRBD2 (5 bases each). Germline assignment: CDR1 MGHDK and CDR2 SYGVNS. The CDR3 covers 14 residues. Trimming took off 3 bases at V and 2 bases at J, with 11 bases between the two ends.

V is TRBV2 and J is TRBJ1-5, with a weak D call TRBD1 (6 bases). The CDR3 extends over 17 amino acids. CDR1 SNHLY and CDR2 FYNNEI come from the germline V gene. Deletions cut 2 bases from V and 0 bases from J, with 14 bases between. CDR3 protein: CASSEWGAAYSNQPQHF. CDR3 sequence (DNA): TGTGCCAGCAGTGAATGGGGGGCAGCTTATAGCAATCAGCCCCAGCATTTT.

The rearrangement links TRBV11-2 to TRBJ2-3; D unresolved. Trimming took 3 bases from V and 5 from J, leaving 3 bases between them. The germline CDR1 and CDR2 sequences are SGHAT and FQNNGV. This CDR3 spans 11 amino acids. The CDR3 DNA reads as TGTGCCAGCAGCTTTGGAGATACGCAGTATTTT. It codes for CASSFGDTQYF.

This rearrangement joins TRBV6-5 to TRBJ2-1; possible D gene TRBD1, 5 bases. This CDR3 has 14 residues. The germline CDR1 and CDR2 sequences are MNHEY and SVGAGI. V was pared by 8 bases and J by 13 bases, with 24 bases between. This CDR3 is CASFSGFSSTDQFF. The CDR3 region has the DNA TGTGCCAGCTTTTCGGGTTTCTCTTCGACAGATCAGTTCTTC.

The V gene is TRBV7-9, the J gene TRBJ2-1; TRBD1 matches at 10 bases. The CDR3 has 16 amino acids. Germline CDR1 is SEHNR and CDR2 is FQNEAQ (reference sequence). Losses at the gene ends were 6 bases for V and 5 bases for J; bases not matched to a gene: 10. In DNA form, the CDR3 reads TGTGCCAGCAGGATTCCGGACAGGGGGTATGACAATGAGCAGTTCTTC. Translating gives CASRIPDRGYDNEQFF.

The gene calls are TRBV7-6 and TRBJ2-1; D is possibly TRBD2 (5 bases). Germline V gives CDR1 SGHVS, CDR2 FNYEAQ. V dropped 5 bases and J dropped 7 bases, with 21 bases sitting between them. This CDR3 contains 16 residues. CDR3 amino acids: CASSREPGPGVNEQFF. For the CDR3, the DNA is TGTGCCAGCAGCCGAGAGCCGGGTCCCGGGGTGAATGAGCAGTTCTTC.

J is TRBJ2-3 and V is TRBV7-2; perhaps TRBD2 as D (6 bases). Germline loops: CDR1 SGHTA, CDR2 FQGNSA. The V and J ends lost 4 bases and 2 bases respectively, with 13 bases between them. The length of the CDR3 is 15 residues. The CDR3 loop is CASSSRSSATDTQYF. The CDR3 DNA reads as TGTGCCAGCAGCTCACGTTCTAGCGCCACAGATACGCAGTATTTT. The full variable domain, with the rest looked up from reference TRBV7-2 and TRBJ2-3, is GAGVSQSPSNKVTEKGKDVELRCDPISGHTALYWYRQSLGQGLEFLIYFQGNSAPDKSGLPSDRFSAERTGGSVSTLTIQRTQQEDSAVYLCASSSRSSATDTQYFGPGTRLTVL.

V and J are TRBV12-5 and TRBJ2-5; weak D call: TRBD1 (6 bases). Trimming removed 7 bases from V and 2 bases from J, with 23 bases in between. This CDR3 has 17 amino acids. CDR1 and CDR2 from the germline V gene are LGHNT and FRNRAP. The CDR3 DNA is TGTGCTAGTGCCTTTTCGACTTCGGGACACCGGCAAGAGACCCAGTACTTC. Translating it yields CASAFSTSGHRQETQYF.